This paragraph covers one TCR beta chain sequence. What it binds is not known. Every subset's genomic DNA went evenly onto several immunoSEQ plates. Sequencing was performed with immunoSEQ multiplex PCR; in TCRdb, only in-frame clones are kept and a portion is missing. The data contain 1,400,000 or so clones, 98% of them seen just once; the ten biggest clones take up around 0.38%. A CD45RA-negative memory subset and a CD45RA+ naive subset were separated from the CD4+ cells. The record originates from a study of shared clonotypes between healthy human individuals. General study results and limits: In general, naive subsets displayed greater estimated richness than memory subsets did. Shared clonotypes: approximately 5% naive CD4, under 4% naive CD8, over 2% memory CD4, under 0.5% memory CD8.

This CDR3 is built from 16 residues. V lost 2 bases and J lost 3; bases outside the gene matches: 8. Germline V lookup: CDR1 MDHEN, CDR2 SYDVKM. V is TRBV28 and J is TRBJ2-7; 9 bases line up with TRBD1. The specimen sequenced was naive CD4+ T cells sorted from blood. Sample subset: CD45RA+ positively selected. This TCR was sampled from a man aged 30-40 years in good health. In nucleotides, the CDR3 is TGTGCCAGCAGTTTACCCTCGACAGGGGGACACTACGAGCAGTACTTC. Its translation: CASSLPSTGGHYEQYF.